This passage covers 17 T cell receptor beta chains from one sample sequenced in a study of T cell repertoires in cytomegalovirus infection. The antigens these receptors bind are not known. TCRdb reanalysed the reads using MiXCR and keeps one entry per CDR3 protein. The sample carries approximately 990,000 distinct CDR3 sequences, 31% recorded once. Sequenced here: cultured CD8+ T cells from PBMCs, sampled from culture after CMV antigen stimulation. These receptors all stem from a human donor in good health (CMV status not recorded). Some clones in this sample may be carry-over from other donors' samples.

Here the CDR3 DNA reads TGCGCCAGCAGCTGGTCAGGGGGCCGTCAAGAGACCCAGTACTTC. Translated: CASSWSGGRQETQYF. J is TRBJ2-5 and V is TRBV5-1; 8 positions match TRBD1. Germline CDR1 and CDR2: SGHRS and YFSETQ. The CDR3 is 15 residues long. The V segment lost 3 bases and the J segment 2 bases; nucleotides outside the gene matches: 6.

This clonotype came up a few times. The rearrangement uses TRBV2 and TRBJ2-5, with TRBD2 matching over 10 bases. From germline, CDR1 is SNHLY and CDR2 FYNNEI. The junction had 12 bases not matched to a gene; V was cut back by 6 bases and J by 2 bases. This CDR3 has 17 residues. DNA for the CDR3: TGTGCCAGCAGGCCTGGTGGGGCTAGCGGGGGACAAGAGACCCAGTACTTC. Protein sequence: CASRPGGASGGQETQYF.

This clonotype was observed a few times. This rearrangement joins TRBV4-2 to TRBJ1-1, with 7 bases that match TRBD1. This CDR3 contains 15 residues. With 4 bases clipped from V and 4 bases from J, the junction kept 9 bases outside the gene matches. Per germline, CDR1 LGHNA and CDR2 YNFKEQ. The CDR3 nucleotides are TGTGCCAGCAGCCTTAAATCAACAGGGGTCACTGAAGCTTTCTTT. Translated: CASSLKSTGVTEAFF.

V is TRBV2 and J is TRBJ1-1, with D tentatively TRBD1 (6 bases). This CDR3 spans 12 amino acids. Looked up from germline, CDR1 is SNHLY and CDR2 is FYNNEI. The V end lost 2 bases, the J end lost 6 bases, and 7 bases lay between the germline ends. Written as DNA, the CDR3 is TGTGCCAGCAGTGAACAGGGGTCTGAAGCTTTCTTT. Amino acid sequence: CASSEQGSEAFF.

The J gene is TRBJ2-7, the V gene TRBV27; D ambiguous. The CDR3 has 13 amino acids. V was trimmed by 0 bases and J by 2 bases, leaving 5 bases between them. The V gene's germline CDR1 is MNHEY and CDR2 SMNVEV (reference sequence). The CDR3 bases are TGTGCCAGCAGTTTATCGGCCACCTACGAGCAGTACTTC. As protein: CASSLSATYEQYF.

Comments on this clonotype: Mismatch with germline at one junction end may stem from a read error. The genes are TRBV7-3 and TRBJ1-2, with a possible D match to TRBD1 (5 bases). The CDR3 is made up of 16 amino acids. Germline V gene data show CDR1 as SGHTA and CDR2 as FQGTGA. CDR3 residues: CAGSTDSFGSWYGYTF. DNA for the CDR3: TGTGCCGGCAGCACTGACAGCTTCGGCTCGTGGTATGGCTACACCTTC.

This clonotype was detected a few times. V usage is TRBV4-1 and J usage is TRBJ2-7; 8 positions match TRBD1. CDR1 and CDR2 from the germline V gene are MGHRA and YSYEKL. The CDR3 has 15 residues. Losses at the gene ends were 1 base for V and 3 bases for J; bases not matched to a gene: 5. The chain's CDR3 is CASSQGDRGHYEQYF. CDR3 DNA: TGCGCCAGCAGCCAAGGAGACAGGGGACACTACGAGCAGTACTTC.

The chain joins TRBV5-4 to TRBJ2-6, with D possibly matching TRBD2 (6 bases). Germline values: CDR1 SGHNT, CDR2 YYREEE (reference sequence). Trimming stripped 7 bases from V and 0 bases from J, with 11 bases between. The CDR3 contains 15 residues. CDR3 sequence (DNA): TGTGCCAGCGGGGGGTATAGCTCTGGGGCCAACGTCCTGACTTTC. Encoded protein: CASGGYSSGANVLTF.

This clonotype was observed a handful of times. The chain employs TRBV6-1 and TRBJ2-6; D not certain. The CDR3 sequence is 15 residues long. CDR1 and CDR2 (germline): MNHNS, SASEGT. V lost 2 bases, J lost 0 bases, and 5 bases lay in between. CDR3 sequence reads: CASSEFSSGANVLTF. The CDR3 region has the DNA TGTGCCAGCAGTGAATTTAGCTCTGGGGCCAACGTCCTGACTTTC.

The chain carries TRBV2 and TRBJ1-2; maybe TRBD1 (6 bases). CDR1 SNHLY and CDR2 FYNNEI come from the germline V gene. Trimming took 7 bases from V and 6 from J, leaving 6 bases between them. The CDR3 has 10 amino acids. The CDR3 sequence is CASNRDGYTF. The CDR3 DNA follows: TGTGCCAGCAACAGGGATGGCTACACCTTC. Variable domain in full (rest from reference TRBV2 and TRBJ1-2): EPEVTQTPSHQVTQMGQEVILRCVPISNHLYFYWYRQILGQKVEFLVSFYNNEISEKSEIFDDQFSVERPDGSNFTLKIRSTKLEDSAMYFCASNRDGYTFGSGTRLTVV.

This rearrangement joins TRBV6-1 to TRBJ1-1; D gene uncertain. V gave up 3 bases and J gave up 1 base, with 6 bases separating them. The CDR3 length is 13 residues. Germline values: CDR1 MNHNS, CDR2 SASEGT. The CDR3 reads CASSDGRNTEAFF. CDR3 nucleotides: TGTGCCAGCAGTGACGGCCGGAACACTGAAGCTTTCTTT.

The rearrangement uses TRBV4-1 and TRBJ2-2, with D uncertain. The V and J ends lost 0 bases and 7 bases respectively, with 9 bases between them. Germline lookup yields CDR1 MGHRA and CDR2 YSYEKL. This CDR3 has 14 residues. The CDR3 loop reads CASSQDQWGGELFF. Written as DNA, the CDR3 is TGCGCCAGCAGCCAAGATCAATGGGGCGGGGAGCTGTTTTTT.

Comment on this clonotype: One end of the junction fails to match germline, which may point to a read error. This rearrangement joins TRBV6-6 to TRBJ2-3, with D possibly matching TRBD1 (7 bases). This CDR3 is built from 21 residues. Germline CDR1 and CDR2: MNHNY and SVGAGI (reference sequence). CDR3 in amino acids: CASSSTTGLGGIEENTDMQYF. The CDR3 coding sequence is TGTGCCAGCAGTAGCACGACAGGGCTAGGGGGGATAGAGGAAAACACAGATATGCAGTATTTT.

The CDR3 DNA follows: TGTGCCATACGGACAGAGACAATGACGAACACCGGGGAGCTGTTTTTT. It is translated as CAIRTETMTNTGELFF. This chain links TRBV2 with TRBJ2-2, with D tentatively TRBD1 (6 bases). V was shortened by 10 bases and J by 0 bases, with 18 bases between the two germline ends. In germline, CDR1 is SNHLY, CDR2 FYNNEI. The CDR3 is 16 residues long.

The V and J genes are TRBV29-1 and TRBJ2-1; tentatively, D is TRBD1 or TRBD2 (5 bases each). There are 12 residues in the CDR3. With 5 bases removed from V and 6 bases from J, the gap between germline ends came to 11 bases. Germline loops: CDR1 SQVTM, CDR2 ANQGSEA. The CDR3 nucleotides are TGCAGCGTTACCCAGGGACGCAATGAGCAGTTCTTC. Its protein is CSVTQGRNEQFF.

This clonotype was seen only a few times. The rearrangement links TRBV7-6 to TRBJ2-3; no clear D. CDR1 SGHVS and CDR2 FNYEAQ come from the germline V gene. V was trimmed by 5 bases and J by 0 bases, leaving 12 bases between them. The CDR3 is made up of 15 amino acids. This chain's CDR3 is CASSQGPLSTDTQYF. CDR3 in DNA: TGTGCCAGCAGCCAAGGACCCTTAAGCACAGATACGCAGTATTTT.

This chain links TRBV7-9 with TRBJ2-7, with 7 bases aligning to TRBD1. Germline assignment: CDR1 SEHNR and CDR2 FQNEAQ (reference sequence). V shed 4 bases, J shed 5 bases, and the junction held 8 bases outside the gene matches. The CDR3 runs 14 residues. The CDR3 region is CASSSRQGFHEQYF. CDR3 bases: TGTGCCAGCAGCTCGCGACAGGGATTCCACGAGCAGTACTTC. The full variable domain, completed using reference TRBV7-9 and TRBJ2-7, is DTGVSQNPRHKITKRGQNVTFRCDPISEHNRLYWYRQTLGQGPEFLTYFQNEAQLEKSRLLSDRFSAERPKGSFSTLEIQRTEQGDSAMYLCASSSRQGFHEQYFGPGTRLTVT.